Below are 32 T cell receptor beta chains sequenced from a single sample in a study of radiotherapy plus CTLA-4 blockade in lung cancer. The table came from immunoSEQ multiplex PCR; TCRdb's copy has only in-frame clones and leaves some out. The sample holds over 75,000 clones, about 80% seen once. The material was peripheral blood, obtained from a patient treated with radiotherapy plus ipilimumab. All receptors derive from a human donor with non-small cell lung cancer who had stable disease on radiotherapy plus ipilimumab.

The chain recombines TRBV9 with TRBJ2-1, with 7 positions matching TRBD1. The V segment lost 4 bases and the J segment 0 bases; nucleotides outside the gene matches: 4. The CDR3 length is 15 residues. Germline values: CDR1 SGDLS, CDR2 YYNGEE. The CDR3 sequence is CASSSRQGSYNEQFF. In DNA form, the CDR3 reads TGTGCCAGCAGCTCCCGACAGGGCTCCTACAATGAGCAGTTCTTC.

The chain is built from TRBV11-2 and TRBJ1-4, with 12 bases aligning to TRBD1. Germline trimming cut 4 bases from V and 8 bases from J; bases unmatched to any gene: 5. This CDR3 has 15 residues. CDR1 is SGHAT, CDR2 FQNNGV, per germline. CDR3 nucleotide sequence: TGTGCCAGCAGCTGGGACAGGGGGCAGAGGGAAAAACTGTTTTTT. It encodes CASSWDRGQREKLFF.

This clone was counted a single time. The gene calls are TRBV7-3 and TRBJ2-2; D ambiguous. This CDR3 is built from 14 residues. Germline values: CDR1 SGHTA, CDR2 FQGTGA. Trimming removed 5 bases from V and 1 base from J, with 8 bases in between. CDR3 loop: CASSPAKNTGELFF. The DNA for the CDR3 is TGTGCCAGCAGCCCCGCTAAGAACACCGGGGAGCTGTTTTTT.

The rearrangement links TRBV28 to TRBJ1-1, with 9 positions matching TRBD1. V lost 6 bases, J lost 4 bases, and 6 bases stayed unmatched. The CDR3 covers 14 residues. CDR1 and CDR2 (germline): MDHEN, SYDVKM. Here the CDR3 DNA reads TGTGCCAGCAGGCCCTCGGGACAGGGCACTGAAGCTTTCTTT. Its protein is CASRPSGQGTEAFF.

V usage is TRBV11-2 and J usage is TRBJ2-7; TRBD1 agrees at 7 bases. The CDR3 loop spans 13 amino acids. Losses at the gene ends were 1 base for V and 6 bases for J; bases not matched to a gene: 3. Germline loops: CDR1 SGHAT, CDR2 FQNNGV. CDR3: CASSLGQGGEQYF. The CDR3 DNA is TGTGCCAGCAGCTTAGGACAGGGCGGCGAGCAGTACTTC.

The gene calls are TRBV27 and TRBJ2-7; 9 nucleotides align to TRBD1. The trim removed 7 bases at V and 6 bases at J, leaving 7 bases unmatched. CDR1 and CDR2 from the germline V gene are MNHEY and SMNVEV (reference sequence). The CDR3 loop spans 13 amino acids. The CDR3 coding sequence is TGTGCCAGCAACCGACAGGGGGGCGGCGAGCAGTACTTC. Translated, it gives CASNRQGGGEQYF.

V gene TRBV20-1 combines with J gene TRBJ1-6; no clear D gene. V lost 5 bases to trimming and J lost 9 bases, with 8 bases between them. In germline, CDR1 is DFQATT, CDR2 SNEGSKA (reference sequence). This CDR3 is built from 11 residues. The CDR3 DNA is TGCAGTGCTCGGAACACTTCACCCCTCCACTTT. Translation: CSARNTSPLHF.

This clone appeared a few times. The chain joins TRBV2 to TRBJ2-5; a possible D gene is TRBD2 (5 bases). The CDR3 extends over 14 amino acids. Per the germline V gene, CDR1 is SNHLY and CDR2 is FYNNEI. Trimming pared 7 bases from V and 5 bases from J, leaving 17 bases between. The CDR3 spells CASKVERDLETQYF. The CDR3 bases are TGTGCCAGCAAAGTCGAACGGGATCTGGAGACCCAGTACTTC.

V usage is TRBV2 and J usage is TRBJ1-1; maybe TRBD1 (5 bases). Germline V gene sequence: CDR1 SNHLY, CDR2 FYNNEI. With 5 bases removed from V and 10 bases from J, the gap between germline ends came to 14 bases. The CDR3 sequence is 12 residues long. The DNA of the CDR3 is TGTGCCAGCAGTAATTCTTTGGGGGGAGCTTTCTTT. Amino acid sequence: CASSNSLGGAFF.

The V call is TRBV6-5, the J call TRBJ2-2; 10 nucleotides align to TRBD1. CDR1 is MNHEY and CDR2 is SVGAGI in the germline V gene. CDR3 length equals 15 residues. V trimming: 2 bases; J trimming: 5 bases; junction bases outside the gene matches: 2. This CDR3 is CASSYRGQGTGELFF. CDR3 DNA sequence: TGTGCCAGCAGTTACAGGGGACAGGGGACCGGGGAGCTGTTTTTT.

The chain uses TRBV7-6 and TRBJ2-5; D gene unclear. Germline-derived CDR1 and CDR2 are SGHVS and FNYEAQ. The CDR3 runs 12 residues. V lost 2 bases to trimming and J lost 6 bases, with 7 bases between them. CDR3 in amino acids: CASSLPGKTQYF. CDR3 in DNA: TGTGCCAGCAGCTTACCTGGGAAGACCCAGTACTTC.

In regard to this clone: The junction departs from the called germline gene at one end, perhaps through a read error. This chain connects TRBV2 to TRBJ1-2, with D perhaps TRBD1 (6 bases). The CDR3 is 12 residues long. Germline-derived CDR1 and CDR2 are SNHLY and FYNNEI. The CDR3 sequence is CASGPVGTTLAF. The CDR3 DNA sequence: TGTGCCAGCGGACCCGTGGGGACAACCCTGGCCTTC. Drawing the rest from reference TRBV2 and TRBJ1-2, the complete variable domain is EPEVTQTPSHQVTQMGQEVILRCVPISNHLYFYWYRQILGQKVEFLVSFYNNEISEKSEIFDDQFSVERPDGSNFTLKIRSTKLEDSAMYFCASGPVGTTLAFGSGTRLTVV.

The rearrangement links TRBV14 to TRBJ2-7, with 9 bases that match TRBD1. CDR3 length equals 14 residues. In germline, CDR1 is SGHDN, CDR2 FVKESK. The J segment lost 5 bases and the V segment lost 10 bases, leaving 12 bases of the junction unmatched. CDR3 sequence reads: CAKVGDRDYHEQYF. The CDR3 region has the DNA TGTGCCAAGGTAGGGGACAGGGACTACCACGAGCAGTACTTC.

The chain employs TRBV7-2 and TRBJ2-1; TRBD2 aligns across 10 bases. Unmatched junction bases numbered 13, after V lost 1 base and J lost 10 bases. The CDR3 is made up of 17 amino acids. CDR1 SGHTA and CDR2 FQGNSA come from the germline V gene. DNA for the CDR3: TGTGCCAGCAGCTTAGTAGGTAGGTCTAGCGGGAGCGGGGAGCAGTTCTTC. Its protein product is CASSLVGRSSGSGEQFF.

This chain uses TRBV9 with TRBJ2-7; D is possibly TRBD1 (6 bases). This CDR3 has 14 residues. V lost 4 bases and J 3 bases, leaving 14 bases between the germline ends. Germline loops: CDR1 SGDLS, CDR2 YYNGEE. CDR3 in DNA: TGTGCCAGCAGCCTCGGGCAGGGGAACTACGAGCAGTACTTC. Translated: CASSLGQGNYEQYF.

The chain uses TRBV7-2 and TRBJ1-1, with 10 bases lining up with TRBD1. The V and J ends lost 4 bases and 4 bases, in that order; junction bases with no gene match: 6. This CDR3 has 15 residues. CDR1 and CDR2 from the germline V gene are SGHTA and FQGNSA. The CDR3 reads CASSSDRGRRTEAFF. The CDR3 coding sequence is TGTGCCAGCAGCTCAGACAGGGGGCGCCGCACTGAAGCTTTCTTT.

The rearrangement joins TRBV5-6 to TRBJ1-3; D gene uncertain. This CDR3 spans 15 amino acids. V lost 0 bases and J lost 9, with 16 bases in between. Per the germline V gene, CDR1 is SGHDT and CDR2 is YYEEEE. The CDR3 coding sequence is TGTGCCAGCAGCTTGGATGGGTTAGGAGGAGGCACCATATATTTT. Translated, it gives CASSLDGLGGGTIYF.

V is TRBV2 and J is TRBJ1-2; D remains unclear. The CDR3 totals 13 residues. Germline lookup yields CDR1 SNHLY and CDR2 FYNNEI. V gave up 2 bases and J gave up 1 base, with 5 bases separating them. This CDR3 is CASSERHNYGYTF. As DNA, the CDR3 is TGTGCCAGCAGTGAAAGGCATAACTATGGCTACACCTTC.

The chain carries TRBV28 and TRBJ1-1, with a weak D call TRBD1 (5 bases). CDR1 and CDR2 from the germline V gene are MDHEN and SYDVKM. V was trimmed by 6 bases and J by 5 bases, leaving 16 bases between them. This CDR3 is 14 amino acids long. The CDR3 loop is CASRLPRGQTEAFF. The CDR3 DNA follows: TGTGCCAGCAGGCTCCCCCGGGGCCAGACTGAAGCTTTCTTT.

The chain couples TRBV28 to TRBJ1-2, with D perhaps TRBD1 (6 bases). V lost 3 bases to trimming and J lost 2 bases, with 10 bases between them. This CDR3 spans 14 amino acids. The V gene's germline CDR1 is MDHEN and CDR2 SYDVKM. The chain's CDR3 is CASSFPGTNYGYTF. The CDR3 DNA is TGTGCCAGCAGTTTCCCCGGGACAAACTATGGCTACACCTTC.

A single count supports this clone. The CDR3 reads CASSSGSEGPEAFF. CDR3 sequence (DNA): TGTGCCAGCAGCTCGGGGTCCGAGGGACCTGAAGCTTTCTTT. The chain carries TRBV5-4 and TRBJ1-1; D is possibly TRBD1 (5 bases). The V and J ends lost 3 bases and 6 bases respectively, with 15 bases between them. The CDR3 has 14 amino acids. CDR1 SGHNT and CDR2 YYREEE come from the germline V gene (reference sequence).

The chain has TRBV28 and TRBJ2-7, with TRBD2 identical over 14 bases. Germline V gene lookup returns CDR1 MDHEN and CDR2 SYDVKM. Trimming cost V 5 bases and J 6 bases; bases outside gene matches: 12. CDR3 size: 17 residues. This CDR3 is CASSPGTSGRLDFEQYF. The CDR3 coding sequence is TGTGCCAGCAGTCCGGGGACTAGCGGGAGACTTGATTTCGAGCAGTACTTC.

The chain employs TRBV27 and TRBJ1-4; D is possibly TRBD1 (6 bases). Germline CDR1 is MNHEY and CDR2 is SMNVEV (reference sequence). This CDR3 is built from 16 residues. V was trimmed by 5 bases and J by 2 bases, leaving 15 bases between them. The CDR3 is CASSVTGIVTNEKLFF. The DNA of the CDR3 is TGTGCCAGCAGTGTCACAGGGATTGTGACTAATGAAAAACTGTTTTTT.

This chain connects TRBV28 to TRBJ2-4, with 13 bases fitting TRBD2. Germline lookup yields CDR1 MDHEN and CDR2 SYDVKM. The CDR3 has 15 amino acids. V dropped 6 bases and J dropped 8; count of bases not matched to a gene: 7. The CDR3 region has the DNA TGTGCCAGCAGGCGGACTAGCGGGAGAAACGACATTCAGTACTTC. This translates into CASRRTSGRNDIQYF.

The V call is TRBV7-2, the J call TRBJ2-3; 7 bases line up with TRBD2. The junction had 11 bases not matched to a gene; V was cut back by 5 bases and J by 3 bases. This CDR3 spans 16 amino acids. Germline V lookup: CDR1 SGHTA, CDR2 FQGNSA. CDR3 sequence (DNA): TGTGCCAGCAGCACCCGGACTAGTCAAAGGACAGATACGCAGTATTTT. Amino acid sequence: CASSTRTSQRTDTQYF.

In DNA form, the CDR3 reads TGTGCCAGCAGCTTTGGCGGGACTAGCGTCGAGCAGTTCTTC. The encoded protein is CASSFGGTSVEQFF. The chain couples TRBV11-2 to TRBJ2-1, with TRBD2 identical over 10 bases. V shed 3 bases and J 10 bases; nucleotides not matched to a gene: 6. This CDR3 contains 14 residues. Germline V gene data show CDR1 as SGHAT and CDR2 as FQNNGV. The complete variable domain, with remaining parts taken from reference TRBV11-2 and TRBJ2-1, reads EAGVAQSPRYKIIEKRQSVAFWCNPISGHATLYWYQQILGQGPKLLIQFQNNGVVDDSQLPKDRFSAERLKGVDSTLKIQPAKLEDSAVYLCASSFGGTSVEQFFGPGTRLTVL.

The V and J genes are TRBV4-2 and TRBJ2-3; TRBD2 agrees at 10 bases. Unmatched junction bases numbered 8, after V lost 4 bases and J lost 4 bases. Germline lookup yields CDR1 LGHNA and CDR2 YNFKEQ. The CDR3 is 16 amino acids. CDR3 protein: CASSPQAGGGADTQYF. Here the CDR3 DNA reads TGTGCCAGCAGCCCCCAAGCGGGAGGGGGGGCAGATACGCAGTATTTT.

The V call is TRBV7-2, the J call TRBJ1-1; D remains ambiguous. In germline, CDR1 is SGHTA, CDR2 FQGNSA. CDR3 length: 15 residues. V was cut by 2 bases and J by 4 bases, with 14 bases left in between. The CDR3 DNA sequence: TGTGCCAGCAGCTTATCTAGCGACGGTACCACTGAAGCTTTCTTT. Its protein product is CASSLSSDGTTEAFF. The full variable domain, completed using reference TRBV7-2 and TRBJ1-1, is GAGVSQSPSNKVTEKGKDVELRCDPISGHTALYWYRQSLGQGLEFLIYFQGNSAPDKSGLPSDRFSAERTGGSVSTLTIQRTQQEDSAVYLCASSLSSDGTTEAFFGQGTRLTVV.

This sequence joins TRBV7-8 and TRBJ2-2; TRBD2 aligns across 10 bases. V lost 0 bases to trimming and J lost 5 bases; unmatched junction nucleotides: 3. Looked up from germline, CDR1 is SGHVS and CDR2 is FQNEAQ. The CDR3 is 16 residues long. CDR3 region: CASSLALAGGTGELFF. DNA for the CDR3: TGTGCCAGCAGCTTAGCGTTAGCGGGGGGAACCGGGGAGCTGTTTTTT.

The V gene is TRBV19, the J gene TRBJ2-5, with a weak D call TRBD1 (6 bases). The CDR3 spans 15 residues. Trimming cost V 1 base and J 3 bases, with 12 bases left between them. Germline values: CDR1 LNHDA, CDR2 SQIVND (reference sequence). CDR3 sequence reads: CASSIGGTQEETQYF. For the CDR3, the DNA is TGTGCCAGTAGTATAGGGGGGACACAAGAAGAGACCCAGTACTTC.

This sequence joins TRBV9 and TRBJ2-5; 8 nucleotides line up with TRBD2. The CDR3 runs to 15 residues. The V segment lost 1 base and the J segment 5 bases; nucleotides outside the gene matches: 7. From germline, CDR1 is SGDLS and CDR2 YYNGEE. CDR3 region: CASSVSPGGVETQYF. As DNA, the CDR3 is TGTGCCAGCAGCGTAAGCCCGGGGGGGGTGGAGACCCAGTACTTC.

This clone was counted only a few times. This rearrangement joins TRBV5-6 to TRBJ2-5; TRBD2 agrees at 14 bases. Germline V gives CDR1 SGHDT, CDR2 YYEEEE. CDR3 size: 18 residues. Trimming removed 3 bases from V and 5 bases from J; junction bases left unmatched: 12. CDR3 sequence (DNA): TGTGCCAGCAGCTACGGGACTAGCGGGAGAAGGAGAGGCGAGACCCAGTACTTC. This codes for CASSYGTSGRRRGETQYF.